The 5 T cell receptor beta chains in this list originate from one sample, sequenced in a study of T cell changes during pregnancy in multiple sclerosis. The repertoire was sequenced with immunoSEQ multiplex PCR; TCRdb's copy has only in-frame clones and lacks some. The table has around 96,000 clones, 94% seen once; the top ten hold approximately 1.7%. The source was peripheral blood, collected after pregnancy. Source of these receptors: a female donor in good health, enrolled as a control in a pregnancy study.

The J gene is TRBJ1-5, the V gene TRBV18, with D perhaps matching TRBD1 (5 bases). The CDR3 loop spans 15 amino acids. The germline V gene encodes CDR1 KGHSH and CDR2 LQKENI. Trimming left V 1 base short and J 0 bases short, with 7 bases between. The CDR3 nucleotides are TGTGCCAGCTCACCACAGGGGTTTAGCAATCAGCCCCAGCATTTT. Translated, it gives CASSPQGFSNQPQHF.

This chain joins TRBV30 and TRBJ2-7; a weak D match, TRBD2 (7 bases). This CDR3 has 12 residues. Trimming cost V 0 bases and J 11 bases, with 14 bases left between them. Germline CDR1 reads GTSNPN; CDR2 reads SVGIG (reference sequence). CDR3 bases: TGTGCCTGGAGTGTAGGGGGGGTTCCCGAGTACTTC. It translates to CAWSVGGVPEYF. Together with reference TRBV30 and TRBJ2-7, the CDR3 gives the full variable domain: SQTIHQWPATLVQPVGSPLSLECTVEGTSNPNLYWYRQAAGRGLQLLFYSVGIGQISSEVPQNLSASRPQDRQFILSSKKLLLSDSGFYLCAWSVGGVPEYFGPGTRLTVT.

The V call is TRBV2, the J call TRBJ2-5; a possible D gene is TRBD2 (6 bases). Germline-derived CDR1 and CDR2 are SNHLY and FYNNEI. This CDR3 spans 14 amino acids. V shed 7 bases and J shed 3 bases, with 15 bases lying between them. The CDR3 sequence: CASTGLTEKETQYF. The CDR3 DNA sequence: TGTGCCAGCACGGGACTCACGGAAAAAGAGACCCAGTACTTC.

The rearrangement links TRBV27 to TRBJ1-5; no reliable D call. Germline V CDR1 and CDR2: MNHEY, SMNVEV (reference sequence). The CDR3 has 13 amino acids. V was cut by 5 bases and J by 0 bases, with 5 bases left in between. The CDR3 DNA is TGTGCCAGCAGTCGGGGTAGCAATCAGCCCCAGCATTTT. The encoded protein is CASSRGSNQPQHF.

The CDR3 loop is CASSDRQGREGAFF. For the CDR3, the DNA is TGCGCCAGCAGTGACAGACAGGGTCGAGAGGGAGCTTTCTTT. This chain links TRBV10-1 with TRBJ1-1; 7 bases line up with TRBD1. This CDR3 has 14 amino acids. CDR1 and CDR2 (germline): WNHNN, SYGVQD (reference sequence). V dropped 3 bases and J dropped 10; count of bases not matched to a gene: 11.